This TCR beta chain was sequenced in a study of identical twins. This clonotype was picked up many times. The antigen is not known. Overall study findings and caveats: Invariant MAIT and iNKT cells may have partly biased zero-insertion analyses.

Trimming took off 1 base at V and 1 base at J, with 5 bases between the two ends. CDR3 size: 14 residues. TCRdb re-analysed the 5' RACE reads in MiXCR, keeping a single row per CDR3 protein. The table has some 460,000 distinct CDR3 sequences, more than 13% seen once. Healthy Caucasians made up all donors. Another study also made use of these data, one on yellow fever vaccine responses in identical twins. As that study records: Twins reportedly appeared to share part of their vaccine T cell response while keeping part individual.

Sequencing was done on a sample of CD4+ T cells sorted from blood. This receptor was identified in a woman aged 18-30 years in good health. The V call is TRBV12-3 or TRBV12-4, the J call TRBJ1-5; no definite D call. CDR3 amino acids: CASSLELSNQPQHF. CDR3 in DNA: TGTGCCAGCAGTTTAGAATTGAGCAATCAGCCCCAGCATTTT.